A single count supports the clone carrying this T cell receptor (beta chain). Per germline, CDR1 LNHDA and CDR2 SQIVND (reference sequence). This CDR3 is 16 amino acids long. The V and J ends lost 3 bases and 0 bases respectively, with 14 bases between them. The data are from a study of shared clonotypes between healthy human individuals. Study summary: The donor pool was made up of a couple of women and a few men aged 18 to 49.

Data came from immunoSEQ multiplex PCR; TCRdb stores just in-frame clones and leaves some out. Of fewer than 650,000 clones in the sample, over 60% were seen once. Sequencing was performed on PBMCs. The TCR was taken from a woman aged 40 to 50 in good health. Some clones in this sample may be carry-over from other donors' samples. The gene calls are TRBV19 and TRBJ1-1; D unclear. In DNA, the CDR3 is TGTGCCAGTAGTATGGTCTTACCCCCGATGAACACTGAAGCTTTCTTT. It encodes CASSMVLPPMNTEAFF.